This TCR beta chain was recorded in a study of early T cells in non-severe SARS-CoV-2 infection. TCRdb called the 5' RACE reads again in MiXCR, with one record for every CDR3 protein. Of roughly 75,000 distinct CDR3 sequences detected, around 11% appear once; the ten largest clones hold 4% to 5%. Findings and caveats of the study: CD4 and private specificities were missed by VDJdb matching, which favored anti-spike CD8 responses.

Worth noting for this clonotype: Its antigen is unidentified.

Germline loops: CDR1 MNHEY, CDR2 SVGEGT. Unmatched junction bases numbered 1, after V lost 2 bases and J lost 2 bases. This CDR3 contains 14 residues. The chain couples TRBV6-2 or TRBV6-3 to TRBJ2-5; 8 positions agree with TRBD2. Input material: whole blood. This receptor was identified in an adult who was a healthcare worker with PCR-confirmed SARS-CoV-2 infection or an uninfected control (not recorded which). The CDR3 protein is CASSYGTRQETQYF. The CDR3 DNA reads TGTGCCAGCAGTTACGGGACTAGACAAGAGACCCAGTACTTC.